This T cell receptor (beta chain) is drawn from a study of T-cell memory formation after mild COVID-19. About the study: Across donors, TCR clusters were largely donor specific.

The V gene lost 5 bases and the J gene lost 1 base, with 13 bases spanning the gap. Germline V CDR1 and CDR2: KGHDR, SFDVKD. The CDR3 has 15 amino acids. TCRdb recomputed calls from the 5' RACE reads with MiXCR, one row per CDR3 protein. Among approximately 400,000 distinct CDR3 sequences, 20% to 25% were seen once, and the ten largest hold around 8.1%. The gene calls are TRBV24-1 and TRBJ1-1; D perhaps matches TRBD1 (6 bases). The sequence was collected from an adult woman who had mild COVID-19 (a few samples of this study predate the infection). Cell type and time point are not known. Sequenced input: PBMCs or a T cell subset sorted from them (not recorded which). The CDR3 sequence is CATSGNKGGNTEAFF. DNA of the CDR3: TGTGCCACCAGTGGCAACAAGGGGGGGAACACTGAAGCTTTCTTT.